This entry is about one T cell receptor (beta chain). The junction differs from germline at one of its ends, possibly a read error. The time point: newly diagnosed GD, antithyroid drugs for less than 3 months. With RNA extracted from PBMCs as input, the TCR library was made. Arm-PCR of CDR3 regions and iRepertoire HTBI primers were used to build TCR beta libraries. TCRdb re-derived calls from the multiplex PCR reads in MiXCR, one entry per CDR3 protein. Of a few hundred thousand distinct CDR3 sequences listed, approximately 16% are singletons. This record comes from a study of regulatory T cells in long-lasting Graves disease. CDR3 length equals 16 residues. Germline V gene sequence: CDR1 MNHGY, CDR2 SVAAGI. The same specimen was also included in a second study, on T cells in Graves' hyperthyroidism and ophthalmopathy. That paper notes: Patients aged 18 to 65 had newly diagnosed hyperthyroidism of under 2 months' duration. Uncontrolled infections, other autoimmune diseases, pregnancy or lactation led to exclusion of patients. Primed by the HTBI set, a first-round RT-PCR was run on the TCR CDR3.

The receptor's source is a middle-aged woman with Graves disease. The V call is TRBV6-9, the J call TRBJ2-2; D might be TRBD1 (6 bases). The starting material was peripheral blood mononuclear cells (PBMCs), obtained at new diagnosis, from a patient treated with antithyroid drugs. This CDR3 reads CASIGGAQGNTGELFF. In nucleotides, the CDR3 is TGCGCCAGCATTGGGGGCGCACAGGGAAACACCGGGGAGCTGTTTTTT.